This T cell receptor beta chain was sequenced in a study of T cell responses to AZD1222 COVID-19 vaccine. The germline V gene encodes CDR1 SGHVS and CDR2 FQNEAQ. CDR3 length equals 17 residues. Trimming cost V 5 bases and J 0 bases; bases outside gene matches: 9. Study findings and constraints: Females made up more of the donors, who were largely white British, and clonal diversity may have come out too low.

On this clone itself: Its antigen is unidentified.

Produced via immunoSEQ multiplex PCR; TCRdb's table is partial and in-frame only. The table includes roughly 77,000 clones, 90% to 95% detected once. Material: peripheral blood, obtained on day 0 of AZD1222 vaccination. This receptor was obtained from an adult in good health. The chain has TRBV7-8 and TRBJ1-3, with 8 bases matching TRBD1. This chain's CDR3 is CASSPDRARASGNTIYF. The CDR3 coding sequence is TGTGCCAGCAGCCCGGACAGGGCCAGGGCCTCTGGAAACACCATATATTTT.